The 5 T cell receptor beta chains in this list originate from one sample, sequenced in a study of vaccination and CD4 T cells after COVID-19. An Oncomine TCR Beta short-read assay was used to sequence the DNA from cultured CD4+ T cells. TCRdb itself ran the PCR reads through MiXCR, one entry per CDR3 protein. The sample contains under 25,000 distinct CDR3 sequences, around 50% of which appear only once. These receptors have no known antigen. Treatment indicated: approximately nine-day PBMC culture with coronavirus spike peptide pools or control peptides (ViraFEST assay). The source material was CD4+ T cells from blood, cultured in vitro. Receptor source: a human donor who had recovered from COVID-19.

V gene TRBV7-9 combines with J gene TRBJ2-1, with 11 bases lining up with TRBD2. Looked up from germline, CDR1 is SEHNR and CDR2 is FQNEAQ (reference sequence). The CDR3 extends over 16 amino acids. V was clipped by 6 bases and J by 1 base; unmatched bases: 5. The CDR3 spells CASRPTSGSSYNEQFF. CDR3 nucleotides: TGTGCCAGCAGACCCACTAGCGGGAGTTCCTACAATGAGCAGTTCTTC.

The chain uses TRBV20-1 and TRBJ2-1; D ambiguous. CDR1 DFQATT and CDR2 SNEGSKA come from the germline V gene (reference sequence). This CDR3 has 14 amino acids. Trimming removed 5 bases at V and 8 bases at J, with 19 bases between. In DNA form, the CDR3 reads TGCAGTGCTCCCCACGTCTTGAAAAGGGATGAGCAGTTCTTC. Translating gives CSAPHVLKRDEQFF.

Here the CDR3 DNA reads TGTGCCAGCAGCTCCCGGCAGGGGGGCAGAAATCAGCCCCAGCATTTT. It is translated as CASSSRQGGRNQPQHF. The genes are TRBV11-2 and TRBJ1-5; 7 bases agree with TRBD1. The CDR3 is made up of 16 amino acids. Trimming cost V 4 bases and J 4 bases; bases outside gene matches: 10. In germline, CDR1 is SGHAT, CDR2 FQNNGV. The variable domain in full, completed from reference TRBV11-2 and TRBJ1-5, reads EAGVAQSPRYKIIEKRQSVAFWCNPISGHATLYWYQQILGQGPKLLIQFQNNGVVDDSQLPKDRFSAERLKGVDSTLKIQPAKLEDSAVYLCASSSRQGGRNQPQHFGDGTRLSIL.

V usage is TRBV7-2 and J usage is TRBJ2-4; D might be TRBD2 (6 bases). V lost 4 bases, J lost 9 bases, and 22 bases lay in between. Germline CDR1 SGHTA, CDR2 FQGNSA. This CDR3 has 16 residues. In DNA form, the CDR3 reads TGTGCCAGCAGCTCCGCCGGGGACGGGACGGAGGGCATTCAGTACTTC. This sequence encodes CASSSAGDGTEGIQYF.

The chain uses TRBV18 and TRBJ2-5; D call uncertain. Germline V gene lookup returns CDR1 KGHSH and CDR2 LQKENI. Trimming cost V 3 bases and J 1 base, with 9 bases left between them. This CDR3 is 14 amino acids long. CDR3 sequence (DNA): TGTGCCAGCTCACCTTTAACGGTCCAAGAGACCCAGTACTTC. Amino acid sequence: CASSPLTVQETQYF. Using reference TRBV18 and TRBJ2-5 for the parts outside the CDR3, the full variable domain is NAGVMQNPRHLVRRRGQEARLRCSPMKGHSHVYWYRQLPEEGLKFMVYLQKENIIDESGMPKERFSAEFPKEGPSILRIQQVVRGDSAAYFCASSPLTVQETQYFGPGTRLLVL.